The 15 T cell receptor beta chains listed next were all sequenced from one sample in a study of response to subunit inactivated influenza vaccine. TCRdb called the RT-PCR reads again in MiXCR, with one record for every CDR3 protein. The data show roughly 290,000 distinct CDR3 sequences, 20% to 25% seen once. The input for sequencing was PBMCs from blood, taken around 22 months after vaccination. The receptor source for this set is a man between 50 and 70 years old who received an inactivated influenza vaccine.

The CDR3: CASSQDIDSYEQYF. CDR3 DNA sequence: TGCGCCAGCAGCCAAGATATAGACTCCTACGAGCAGTACTTC. The chain recombines TRBV4-3 with TRBJ2-7, with D uncertain. Germline-derived CDR1 and CDR2 are LGHNA and YSLEER. The CDR3 consists of 14 residues. The germline V and J ends were trimmed by 0 bases and 0 bases, with 6 bases remaining between them.

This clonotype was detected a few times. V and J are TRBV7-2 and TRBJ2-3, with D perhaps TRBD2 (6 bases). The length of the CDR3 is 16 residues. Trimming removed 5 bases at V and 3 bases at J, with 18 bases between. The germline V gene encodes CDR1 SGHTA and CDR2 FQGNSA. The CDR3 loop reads CASSPRITGRTDTQYF. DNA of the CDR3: TGTGCCAGCAGCCCTAGGATCACCGGGAGAACAGATACGCAGTATTTT.

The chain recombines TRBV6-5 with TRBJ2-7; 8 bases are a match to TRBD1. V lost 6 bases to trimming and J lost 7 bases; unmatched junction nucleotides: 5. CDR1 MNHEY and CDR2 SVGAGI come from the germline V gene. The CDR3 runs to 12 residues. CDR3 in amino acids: CASSRTGKEQYF. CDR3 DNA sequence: TGTGCCAGCAGCAGGACAGGGAAGGAGCAGTACTTC.

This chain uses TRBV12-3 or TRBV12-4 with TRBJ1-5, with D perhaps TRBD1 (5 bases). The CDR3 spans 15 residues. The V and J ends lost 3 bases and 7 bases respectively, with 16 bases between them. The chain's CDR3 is CASSLGRDVRQPQHF. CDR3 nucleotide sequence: TGTGCCAGCAGTTTGGGCAGGGACGTGAGGCAGCCCCAGCATTTT.

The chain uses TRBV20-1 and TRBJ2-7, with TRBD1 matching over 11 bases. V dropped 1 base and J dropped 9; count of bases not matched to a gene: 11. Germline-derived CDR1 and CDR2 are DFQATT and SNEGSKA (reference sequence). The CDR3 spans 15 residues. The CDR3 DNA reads TGCAGTGCTAGAGTCCCCGGGACAGGGGGTACTGTGCAGTACTTC. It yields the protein CSARVPGTGGTVQYF.

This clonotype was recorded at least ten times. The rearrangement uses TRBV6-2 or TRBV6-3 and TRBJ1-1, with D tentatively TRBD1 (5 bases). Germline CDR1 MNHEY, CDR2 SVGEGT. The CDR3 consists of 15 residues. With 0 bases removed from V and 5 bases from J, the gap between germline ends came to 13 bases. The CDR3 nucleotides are TGTGCCAGCAGTTACTCGGACATCGGAAATACTGAAGCTTTCTTT. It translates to CASSYSDIGNTEAFF.

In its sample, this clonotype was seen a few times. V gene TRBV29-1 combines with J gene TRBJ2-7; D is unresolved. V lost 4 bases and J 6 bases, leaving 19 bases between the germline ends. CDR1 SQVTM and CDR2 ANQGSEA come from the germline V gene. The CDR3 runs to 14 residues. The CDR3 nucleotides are TGCAGCGTTGGGACCGGACGCCGAAGCAGCGAGCAGTACTTC. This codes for CSVGTGRRSSEQYF.

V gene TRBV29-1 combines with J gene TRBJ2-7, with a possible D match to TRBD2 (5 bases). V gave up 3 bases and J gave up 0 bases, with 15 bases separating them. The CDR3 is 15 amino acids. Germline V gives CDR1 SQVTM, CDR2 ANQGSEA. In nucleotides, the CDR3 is TGCAGCGTTGAGGTCGAGCGGAGGAGCTCCTACGAGCAGTACTTC. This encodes CSVEVERRSSYEQYF.

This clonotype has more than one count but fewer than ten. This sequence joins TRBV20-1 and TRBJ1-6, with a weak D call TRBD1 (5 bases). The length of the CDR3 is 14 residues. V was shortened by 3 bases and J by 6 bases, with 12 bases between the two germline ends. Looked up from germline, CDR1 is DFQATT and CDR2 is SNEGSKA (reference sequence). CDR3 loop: CSASRGHPNSPLHF. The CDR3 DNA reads TGCAGTGCTAGTCGAGGACACCCTAATTCACCCCTCCACTTT.

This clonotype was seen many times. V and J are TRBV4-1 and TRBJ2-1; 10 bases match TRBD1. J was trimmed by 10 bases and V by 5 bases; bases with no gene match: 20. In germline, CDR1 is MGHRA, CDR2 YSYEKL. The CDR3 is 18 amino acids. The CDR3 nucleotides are TGCGCCAGCAGCTATCCGGGACAGGGGCTCCAAGTAGGGGTGGAGCAGTTCTTC. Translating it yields CASSYPGQGLQVGVEQFF.

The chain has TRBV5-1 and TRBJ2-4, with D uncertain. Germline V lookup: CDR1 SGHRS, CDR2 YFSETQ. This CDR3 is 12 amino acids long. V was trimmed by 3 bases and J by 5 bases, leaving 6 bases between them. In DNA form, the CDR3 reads TGCGCCAGCAGCTCAGCACAAAACATTCAGTACTTC. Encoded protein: CASSSAQNIQYF.

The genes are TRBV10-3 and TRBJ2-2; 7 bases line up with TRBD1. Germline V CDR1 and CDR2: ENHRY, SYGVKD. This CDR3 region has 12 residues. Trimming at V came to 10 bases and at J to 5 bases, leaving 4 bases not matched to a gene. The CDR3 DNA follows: TGTGCCACTACAGGGGTAACCGGGGAGCTGTTTTTT. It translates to CATTGVTGELFF.

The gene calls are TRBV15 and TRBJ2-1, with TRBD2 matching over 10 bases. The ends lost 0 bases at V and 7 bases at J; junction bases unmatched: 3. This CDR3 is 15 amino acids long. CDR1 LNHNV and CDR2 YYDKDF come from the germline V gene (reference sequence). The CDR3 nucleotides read TGTGCCACCAGCAGAGATAGCGGGAGGTTAAATGAGCAGTTCTTC. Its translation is CATSRDSGRLNEQFF.

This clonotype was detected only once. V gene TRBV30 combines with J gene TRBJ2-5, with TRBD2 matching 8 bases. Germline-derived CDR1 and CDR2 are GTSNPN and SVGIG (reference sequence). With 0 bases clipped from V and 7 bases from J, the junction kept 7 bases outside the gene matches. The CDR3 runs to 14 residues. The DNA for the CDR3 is TGTGCCTGGAGTGTAGGAGCGGGAGAGGGGACCCAGTACTTC. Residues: CAWSVGAGEGTQYF. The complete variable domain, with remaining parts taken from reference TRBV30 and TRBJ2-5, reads SQTIHQWPATLVQPVGSPLSLECTVEGTSNPNLYWYRQAAGRGLQLLFYSVGIGQISSEVPQNLSASRPQDRQFILSSKKLLLSDSGFYLCAWSVGAGEGTQYFGPGTRLLVL.

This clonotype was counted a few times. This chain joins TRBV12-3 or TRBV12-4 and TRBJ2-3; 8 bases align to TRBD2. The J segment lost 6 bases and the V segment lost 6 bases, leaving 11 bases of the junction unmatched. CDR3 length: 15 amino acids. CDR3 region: CASRAPLAGLDTQYF. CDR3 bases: TGTGCCAGCAGGGCGCCCCTAGCGGGTTTGGATACGCAGTATTTT.